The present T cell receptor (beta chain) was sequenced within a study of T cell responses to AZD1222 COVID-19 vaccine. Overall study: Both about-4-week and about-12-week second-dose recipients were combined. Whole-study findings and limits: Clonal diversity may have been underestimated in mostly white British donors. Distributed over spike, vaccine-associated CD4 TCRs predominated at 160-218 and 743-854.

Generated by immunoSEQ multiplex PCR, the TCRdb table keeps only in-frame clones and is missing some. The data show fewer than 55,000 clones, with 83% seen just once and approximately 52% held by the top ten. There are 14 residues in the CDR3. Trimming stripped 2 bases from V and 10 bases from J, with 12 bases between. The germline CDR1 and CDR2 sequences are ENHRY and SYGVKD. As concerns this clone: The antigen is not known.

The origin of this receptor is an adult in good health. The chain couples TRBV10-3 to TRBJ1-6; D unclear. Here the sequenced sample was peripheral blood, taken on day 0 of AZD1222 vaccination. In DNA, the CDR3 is TGTGCCATCAGTGAGGCCTTCCTGTCCTCACCCCTCCACTTT. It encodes CAISEAFLSSPLHF.